The 17 T cell receptor beta chains given below trace back to one sample, sequenced in a study of T-cell reconstitution after alpha-beta-depleted transplantation in children. A library of TCRbeta sequences, prepared with unique molecular identifiers, was generated. TCRdb redid the calling of the PCR reads with MiXCR, one entry per CDR3 protein. The table includes fewer than 550,000 distinct CDR3 sequences, around 10% detected once. The source material was PBMCs, mostly from graft donor cells, sampled 180 days after TCRalphabeta/CD19-depleted stem cell transplant. These receptors were obtained from a female patient aged 2-9 years who had a stem cell transplant for aplastic anemia, so the T cells may come from the graft donor.

This clonotype was counted at least ten times. V gene TRBV12-3 or TRBV12-4 combines with J gene TRBJ1-5, with TRBD1 identical over 10 bases. The CDR3 spans 16 residues. V trimming: 5 bases; J trimming: 0 bases; junction bases outside the gene matches: 4. In DNA form, the CDR3 reads TGTGCCAGCAGTCCGGGACAGGGGATTAGCAATCAGCCCCAGCATTTT. Amino acids: CASSPGQGISNQPQHF.

This clonotype was picked up many times. The V and J genes are TRBV29-1 and TRBJ2-1; 10 nucleotides line up with TRBD2. There are 13 residues in the CDR3. Trimming took 7 bases from V and 3 from J; bases not matched to a gene: 3. Germline CDR1 and CDR2: SQVTM and ANQGSEA. DNA of the CDR3: TGCAGCGATTCTAGCGGGAGCTACAATGAGCAGTTCTTC. It is translated as CSDSSGSYNEQFF.

The chain is built from TRBV18 and TRBJ2-1, with D maybe TRBD2 (5 bases). V shed 0 bases and J shed 9 bases, with 12 bases lying between them. Germline V lookup: CDR1 KGHSH, CDR2 LQKENI. The CDR3 length is 14 residues. The CDR3 loop is CASSPPALAGEQFF. DNA for the CDR3: TGTGCCAGCTCACCACCGGCGCTAGCTGGTGAGCAGTTCTTC.

The chain employs TRBV20-1 and TRBJ2-1, with D possibly TRBD2 on 5 matching bases. CDR3 length equals 14 residues. The germline gives CDR1 DFQATT, CDR2 SNEGSKA (reference sequence). The germline V and J ends were trimmed by 3 bases and 5 bases, with 14 bases remaining between them. CDR3 DNA sequence: TGCAGTGCTAGGGAGGTTTGGGGAAACAATGAGCAGTTCTTC. This translates into CSAREVWGNNEQFF.

V and J are TRBV5-1 and TRBJ1-3; D is ambiguous. The germline V gene has CDR1 SGHRS and CDR2 YFSETQ. V lost 3 bases to trimming and J lost 0 bases, with 13 bases between them. The length of the CDR3 is 16 residues. The DNA of the CDR3 is TGCGCCAGCAGCTCCAAAACGTCGATCTCTGGAAACACCATATATTTT. Its protein product is CASSSKTSISGNTIYF.

This clonotype appeared many times. V and J are TRBV7-3 and TRBJ2-7; TRBD2 agrees at 10 bases. V lost 8 bases to trimming and J lost 1 base; unmatched junction nucleotides: 5. The CDR3 loop spans 14 amino acids. The germline V gene encodes CDR1 SGHTA and CDR2 FQGTGA. The CDR3 is CASSRTSGSYEQYF. The CDR3 DNA sequence: TGTGCCAGCTCCCGGACTAGCGGATCCTACGAGCAGTACTTC.

The chain joins TRBV4-1 to TRBJ2-1, with 7 nucleotides matching TRBD2. V shed 1 base, J shed 9 bases, and the junction held 12 bases outside the gene matches. The CDR3 has 16 residues. Germline values: CDR1 MGHRA, CDR2 YSYEKL. Here the CDR3 reads CASSQVLLGGSGEQFF. The CDR3 DNA follows: TGCGCCAGCAGCCAAGTTTTGCTAGGCGGGAGCGGTGAGCAGTTCTTC.

A few counts support this clonotype. The chain combines TRBV20-1 with TRBJ2-1; 7 nucleotides match TRBD1. Germline-derived CDR1 and CDR2 are DFQATT and SNEGSKA (reference sequence). The CDR3 spans 15 residues. Germline trimming cut 0 bases from V and 3 bases from J; bases unmatched to any gene: 5. The CDR3 coding sequence is TGCAGTGCTAGAGACGACAGGGTGGTCTACAATGAGCAGTTCTTC. Translation: CSARDDRVVYNEQFF.

This clonotype was counted between two and nine times. The chain combines TRBV28 with TRBJ2-1; TRBD2 is a possible D gene (5 bases). In germline, CDR1 is MDHEN, CDR2 SYDVKM. The CDR3 totals 14 residues. V shed 4 bases and J shed 9 bases, with 16 bases lying between them. This CDR3 reads CASSYLLASGEQFF. The CDR3 DNA follows: TGTGCCAGCAGTTATCTCCTAGCTTCCGGTGAGCAGTTCTTC.

The sample holds a few counts of this clonotype. The chain uses TRBV11-1 and TRBJ2-5; D is possibly TRBD1 or TRBD2 (5 bases each). The CDR3 contains 14 residues. The germline V and J ends were trimmed by 5 bases and 4 bases, with 14 bases remaining between them. Germline assignment: CDR1 SGHAT and CDR2 FQDESV (reference sequence). CDR3 bases: TGTGCCAGCAGCCCACGGACTGGGACAGAGACCCAGTACTTC. The encoded protein is CASSPRTGTETQYF.

This clonotype was observed many times. This chain connects TRBV28 to TRBJ2-3, with D perhaps given as TRBD1 or TRBD2 (5 bases each). Germline V CDR1 and CDR2: MDHEN, SYDVKM. The V end was cut by 11 bases, the J end by 0 bases, with 12 bases between. The CDR3 consists of 13 residues. CDR3 bases: TGTGCCCTGACAGCGGACAGCACAGATACGCAGTATTTT. Translation: CALTADSTDTQYF.

This clonotype has only a few counts. This chain connects TRBV7-9 to TRBJ2-3, with D possibly called TRBD1 or TRBD2 (5 bases each). V gave up 1 base and J gave up 4 bases, with 9 bases separating them. CDR3 length: 14 amino acids. Germline-derived CDR1 and CDR2 are SEHNR and FQNEAQ (reference sequence). The CDR3 here is CASSLGGSSDTQYF. In DNA form, the CDR3 reads TGTGCCAGCAGCTTAGGGGGGAGCTCAGATACGCAGTATTTT.

This clonotype was seen a handful of times. The V call is TRBV29-1, the J call TRBJ1-2; TRBD1 might be the D (6 bases). Germline values: CDR1 SQVTM, CDR2 ANQGSEA. Trimming stripped 6 bases from V and 0 bases from J, with 14 bases between. The CDR3 totals 14 residues. CDR3 nucleotides: TGCAGCGTGGCTGGACAGCCTTCTAACTATGGCTACACCTTC. Translation: CSVAGQPSNYGYTF.

The V call is TRBV11-1, the J call TRBJ2-1; the match to TRBD2 covers 7 bases. The CDR3 contains 13 residues. The V gene's germline CDR1 is SGHAT and CDR2 FQDESV (reference sequence). Trimming cost V 4 bases and J 7 bases; bases outside gene matches: 4. CDR3 sequence (DNA): TGTGCCAGCAGCTCGAGCGGGGCGAATGAGCAGTTCTTC. It encodes CASSSSGANEQFF.

This clonotype was counted many times. The V and J genes are TRBV5-8 and TRBJ2-5, with 9 bases matching TRBD1. CDR3 length: 15 residues. V shed 1 base, J shed 5 bases, and the junction held 6 bases outside the gene matches. Looked up from germline, CDR1 is SGHTS and CDR2 is YDEGEE. This chain's CDR3 is CASSLTGGRGETQYF. The CDR3 DNA reads as TGTGCCAGCAGCTTGACAGGGGGCCGGGGGGAGACCCAGTACTTC.

J is TRBJ2-2 and V is TRBV29-1, with TRBD1 identical over 7 bases. CDR1 is SQVTM and CDR2 is ANQGSEA in the germline V gene. This CDR3 contains 17 residues. Trimming removed 1 base from V and 0 bases from J; junction bases left unmatched: 8. CDR3: CSVEAPWTGTNTGELFF. As DNA, the CDR3 is TGCAGCGTTGAAGCTCCCTGGACAGGAACGAACACCGGGGAGCTGTTTTTT.

The table lists this clonotype with a few counts. This chain uses TRBV7-3 with TRBJ1-1, with D uncertain. The CDR3 runs to 14 residues. V was shortened by 0 bases and J by 2 bases, with 7 bases between the two germline ends. Germline loops: CDR1 SGHTA, CDR2 FQGTGA. CDR3 sequence reads: CASSLTSQNTEAFF. In DNA form, the CDR3 reads TGTGCCAGCAGCTTAACGTCCCAAAACACTGAAGCTTTCTTT.